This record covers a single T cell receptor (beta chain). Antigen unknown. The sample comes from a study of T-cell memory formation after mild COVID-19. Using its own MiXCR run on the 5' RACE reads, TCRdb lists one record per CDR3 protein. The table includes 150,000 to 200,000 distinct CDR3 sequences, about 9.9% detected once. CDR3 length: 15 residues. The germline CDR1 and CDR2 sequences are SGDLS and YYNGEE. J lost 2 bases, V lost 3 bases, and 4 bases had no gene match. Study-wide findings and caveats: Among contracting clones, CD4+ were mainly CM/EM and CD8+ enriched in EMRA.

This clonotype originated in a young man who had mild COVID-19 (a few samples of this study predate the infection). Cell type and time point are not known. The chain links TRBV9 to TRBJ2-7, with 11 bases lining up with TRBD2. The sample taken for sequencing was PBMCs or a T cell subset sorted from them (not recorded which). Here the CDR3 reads CASSGGTSGPYEQYF. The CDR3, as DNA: TGTGCCAGCAGCGGGGGGACTAGCGGTCCCTACGAGCAGTACTTC. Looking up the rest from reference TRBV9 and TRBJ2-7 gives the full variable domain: DSGVTQTPKHLITATGQRVTLRCSPRSGDLSVYWYQQSLDQGLQFLIQYYNGEERAKGNILERFSAQQFPDLHSELNLSSLELGDSALYFCASSGGTSGPYEQYFGPGTRLTVT.